This T cell receptor beta chain originates from a study of T cell clonality in common variable immunodeficiency. This clone was recorded at least ten times. The antigen is undetermined. The sequence runs out 3 residues before the end of the CDR3; the remainder is reconstructed from the germline J gene. Germline V gene sequence: CDR1 SGHVS, CDR2 FNYEAQ. This CDR3 region has 16 residues. V was trimmed by 5 bases and J by 0 bases, leaving 16 bases between them. Using immunoSEQ multiplex PCR, the repertoire was profiled, and TCRdb retains in-frame clones only, with some absent. The sample has about 64,000 clones, none seen only once. Study findings and constraints: CVID subjects had higher TCRbeta clonality than healthy controls, most marked in about a third.

V and J are TRBV7-6 and TRBJ1-2; D is perhaps TRBD1 (5 bases). The receptor's source is a person aged 18 to 75 in good health. The sequenced sample consisted of peripheral blood mononuclear cells. The CDR3 is CASSPGFDSSNYGYTF. The part of the CDR3 DNA that was read is TGTGCCAGCAGCCCCGGTTTTGACAGCTCTAACTATGGC.